The present T cell receptor (beta chain) was sequenced within a study of T cell responses to AZD1222 COVID-19 vaccine. For the study at large: Combined were second doses at about 4 or about 12 weeks. General observations from the study: Donors were mostly white British, more females; clonal diversity possibly underestimated. Researchers report vaccine-associated CD4 TCRs spanning spike, with dominance at 160-218 and 743-854. The breadth and depth of Spike-specific TCRs increased once two AZD1222 doses had been given.

Data came from immunoSEQ multiplex PCR; TCRdb stores just in-frame clones and leaves some out. The top ten hold about 9.1% of the sample, which has 110,000 to 150,000 clones, roughly 91% seen once. Germline-derived CDR1 and CDR2 are LGHDT and YNNKEL (reference sequence). CDR3 length equals 15 residues. J was trimmed by 7 bases and V by 2 bases; bases with no gene match: 7. On this clone: Its antigen is still unknown.

The clonotype was recovered from an adult in good health. The chain couples TRBV3-1 (or the pseudogene TRBV3-2) to TRBJ1-5; 8 bases align to TRBD1. The sample in question was peripheral blood, obtained on day 0 of AZD1222 vaccination. Written as DNA, the CDR3 is TGTGCCAGCAGCCAAACGACAGGGGCGGGGCAGCCCCAGCATTTT. Residues: CASSQTTGAGQPQHF.